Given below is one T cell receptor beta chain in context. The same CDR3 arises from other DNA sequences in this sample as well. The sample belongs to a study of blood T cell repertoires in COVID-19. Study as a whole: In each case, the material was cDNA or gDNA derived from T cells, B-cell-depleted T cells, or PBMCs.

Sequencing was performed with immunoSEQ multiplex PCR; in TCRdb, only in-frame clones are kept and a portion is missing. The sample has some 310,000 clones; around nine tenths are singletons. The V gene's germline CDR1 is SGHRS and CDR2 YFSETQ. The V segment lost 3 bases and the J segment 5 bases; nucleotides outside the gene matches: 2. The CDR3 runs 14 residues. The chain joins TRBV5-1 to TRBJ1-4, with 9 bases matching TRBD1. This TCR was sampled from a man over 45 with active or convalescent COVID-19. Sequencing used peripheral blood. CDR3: CASSSGQGNEKLFF. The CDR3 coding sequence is TGCGCCAGCAGCTCAGGACAGGGGAATGAAAAACTGTTTTTT.